This passage covers 5 T cell receptor beta chains from one sample sequenced in a study of OX40 agonist ivuxolimab in advanced cancers. Sequencing used immunoSEQ multiplex PCR; TCRdb keeps in-frame clones, though not all of them. There are more than 70,000 clones in the sample; more than 70% occur only once, and 9% to 10% lies in the top ten. Source: CD4+ or CD8+ T cells sorted from blood, taken in a trial of the OX40 agonist ivuxolimab. The receptors here all came from an adult with an advanced solid tumor such as melanoma, head and neck, liver or kidney cancer.

J is TRBJ2-5 and V is TRBV18, with a weak D call TRBD2 (5 bases). Trimming cost V 8 bases and J 3 bases, with 16 bases left between them. CDR1 and CDR2 (germline): KGHSH, LQKENI. The CDR3 length is 14 residues. CDR3 bases: TGTGCCAGCCGGACTCAGAGGTCGGAAGAGACCCAGTACTTC. This gives the protein CASRTQRSEETQYF.

The chain combines TRBV7-2 with TRBJ2-5, with TRBD2 identical over 14 bases. V shed 5 bases, J shed 1 base, and the junction held 3 bases outside the gene matches. This CDR3 is 16 amino acids long. Germline CDR1 is SGHTA and CDR2 is FQGNSA. CDR3 in DNA: TGTGCCAGCAGCATCGGACTAGCGGGGGGCCAAGAGACCCAGTACTTC. Residues: CASSIGLAGGQETQYF.

The chain uses TRBV18 and TRBJ1-2; no firm D call. This CDR3 is 13 amino acids long. Germline V gene data show CDR1 as KGHSH and CDR2 as LQKENI. Trimming shortened V by 3 bases and J by 5 bases, and 10 bases separated the two germline ends. DNA for the CDR3: TGTGCCAGCTCACCGGGCAGGTATTATGGCTACACCTTC. Residues: CASSPGRYYGYTF.

This clone was recorded only once. The chain uses TRBV5-1 and TRBJ2-3, with 9 bases matching TRBD1. The CDR3 is 15 amino acids. Germline loops: CDR1 SGHRS, CDR2 YFSETQ. J gave up 0 bases and V 3 bases, and 2 bases lay outside the gene matches. Here the CDR3 DNA reads TGCGCCAGCAGCTGGGACAGGGCTAGCACAGATACGCAGTATTTT. This sequence encodes CASSWDRASTDTQYF.

This chain links TRBV5-1 with TRBJ2-7; D gene ambiguous. The CDR3 totals 13 residues. Per the germline V gene, CDR1 is SGHRS and CDR2 is YFSETQ. V was pared by 2 bases and J by 2 bases, with 8 bases between. CDR3 sequence (DNA): TGCGCCAGCAGCTTCGACCTTACCTACGAGCAGTACTTC. This encodes CASSFDLTYEQYF.